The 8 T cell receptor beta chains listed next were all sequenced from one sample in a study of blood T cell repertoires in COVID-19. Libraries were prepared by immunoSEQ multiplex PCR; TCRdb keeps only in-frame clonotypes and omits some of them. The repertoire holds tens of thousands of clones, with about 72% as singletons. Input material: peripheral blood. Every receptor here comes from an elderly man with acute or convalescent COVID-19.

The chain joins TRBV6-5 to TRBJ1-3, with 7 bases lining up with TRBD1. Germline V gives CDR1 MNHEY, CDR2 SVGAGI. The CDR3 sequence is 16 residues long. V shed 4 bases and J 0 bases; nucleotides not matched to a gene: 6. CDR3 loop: CASSSPGQLSGNTIYF. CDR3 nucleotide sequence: TGTGCCAGCAGTTCCCCGGGACAGCTCTCTGGAAACACCATATATTTT.

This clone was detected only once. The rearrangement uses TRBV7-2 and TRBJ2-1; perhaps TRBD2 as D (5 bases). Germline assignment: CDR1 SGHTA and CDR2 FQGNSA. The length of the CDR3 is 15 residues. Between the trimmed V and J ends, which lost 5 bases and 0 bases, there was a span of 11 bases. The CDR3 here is CASSPAVSSYNEQFF. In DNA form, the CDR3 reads TGTGCCAGCAGCCCAGCGGTTAGCTCCTACAATGAGCAGTTCTTC.

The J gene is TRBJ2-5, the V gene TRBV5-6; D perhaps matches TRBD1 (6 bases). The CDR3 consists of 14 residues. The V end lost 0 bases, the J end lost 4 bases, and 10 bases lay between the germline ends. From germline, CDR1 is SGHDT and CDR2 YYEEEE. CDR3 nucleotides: TGTGCCAGCAGCTTGGCGGACAGCCCAGAGACCCAGTACTTC. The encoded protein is CASSLADSPETQYF.

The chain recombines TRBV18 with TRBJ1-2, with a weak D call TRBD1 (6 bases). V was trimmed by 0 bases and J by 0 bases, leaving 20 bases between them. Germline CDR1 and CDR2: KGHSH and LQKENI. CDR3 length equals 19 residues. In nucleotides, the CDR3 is TGTGCCAGCTCACCACCGGGGGGGCAGGGCCGAGGAGCTAACTATGGCTACACCTTC. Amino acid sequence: CASSPPGGQGRGANYGYTF.

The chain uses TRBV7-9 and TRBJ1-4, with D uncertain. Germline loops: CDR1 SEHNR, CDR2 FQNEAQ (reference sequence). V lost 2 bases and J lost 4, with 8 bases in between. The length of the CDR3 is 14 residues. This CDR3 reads CASSLSRNNEKLFF. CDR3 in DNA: TGTGCCAGCAGCTTAAGTAGAAATAATGAAAAACTGTTTTTT.

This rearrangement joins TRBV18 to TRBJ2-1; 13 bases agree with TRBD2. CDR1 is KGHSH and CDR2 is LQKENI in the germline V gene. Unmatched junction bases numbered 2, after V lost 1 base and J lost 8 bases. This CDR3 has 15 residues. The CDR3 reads CASSPRLAGGHEQFF. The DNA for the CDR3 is TGTGCCAGCTCACCACGACTAGCGGGAGGCCATGAGCAGTTCTTC.

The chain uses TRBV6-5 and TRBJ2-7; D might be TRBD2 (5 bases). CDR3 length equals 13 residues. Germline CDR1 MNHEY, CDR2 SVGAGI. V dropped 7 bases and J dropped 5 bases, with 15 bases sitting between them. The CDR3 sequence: CASNSRVGDEQYF. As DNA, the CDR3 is TGTGCCAGCAACTCGAGGGTGGGTGACGAGCAGTACTTC.

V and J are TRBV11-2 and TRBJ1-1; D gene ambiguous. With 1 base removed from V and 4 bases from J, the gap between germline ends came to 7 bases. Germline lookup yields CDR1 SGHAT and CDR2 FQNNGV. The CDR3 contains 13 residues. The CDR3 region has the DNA TGTGCCAGCAGCTTAGTACTTGGCACTGAAGCTTTCTTT. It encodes CASSLVLGTEAFF. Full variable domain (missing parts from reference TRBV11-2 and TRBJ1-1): EAGVAQSPRYKIIEKRQSVAFWCNPISGHATLYWYQQILGQGPKLLIQFQNNGVVDDSQLPKDRFSAERLKGVDSTLKIQPAKLEDSAVYLCASSLVLGTEAFFGQGTRLTVV.